This record concerns one T cell receptor beta chain sequence. The source of the sample is a study of T cell changes during pregnancy in multiple sclerosis. Trimming left V 2 bases short and J 0 bases short, with 3 bases between. CDR3 length: 14 residues. Germline lookup yields CDR1 SGHDT and CDR2 YYEEEE. Sequencing used immunoSEQ multiplex PCR; TCRdb keeps in-frame clones, though not all of them. The table has tens of thousands of clones, around 92% seen once. The rearrangement uses TRBV5-6 and TRBJ2-6; D not certain. The specimen comprised peripheral blood, sampled in the second trimester of pregnancy. The clonotype comes from a female donor in good health, enrolled as a control in a pregnancy study. CDR3: CASSFLSGANVLTF. In DNA form, the CDR3 reads TGTGCCAGCAGCTTCCTCTCTGGGGCCAACGTCCTGACTTTC.